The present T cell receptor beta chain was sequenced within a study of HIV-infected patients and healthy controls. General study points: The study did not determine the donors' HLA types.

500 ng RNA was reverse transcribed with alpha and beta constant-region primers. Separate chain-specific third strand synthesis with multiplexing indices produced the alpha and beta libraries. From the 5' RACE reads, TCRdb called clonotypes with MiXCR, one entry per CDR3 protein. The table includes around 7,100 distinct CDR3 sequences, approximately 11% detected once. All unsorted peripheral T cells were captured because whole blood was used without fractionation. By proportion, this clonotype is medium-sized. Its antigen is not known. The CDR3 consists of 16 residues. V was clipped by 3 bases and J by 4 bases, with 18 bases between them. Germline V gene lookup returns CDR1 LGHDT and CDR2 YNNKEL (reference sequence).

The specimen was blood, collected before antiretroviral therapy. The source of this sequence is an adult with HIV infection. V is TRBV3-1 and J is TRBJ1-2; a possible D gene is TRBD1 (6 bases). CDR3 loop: CASSHRLAGASYGYTF. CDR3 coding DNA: TGTGCCAGCAGCCACCGGCTTGCGGGGGCCAGCTATGGCTACACCTTC.